This TCR beta chain was sequenced in a study of blood T cell repertoires in COVID-19. At the level of the study: T cells, B-cell-depleted T cells, or PBMCs provided the cDNA or gDNA that served as material.

The table came from immunoSEQ multiplex PCR; TCRdb's copy has only in-frame clones and leaves some out. The sample includes approximately 53,000 clones, roughly 90% of them seen just once. Looked up from germline, CDR1 is LGHNT and CDR2 is FRNRAP. The CDR3 extends over 15 amino acids. V dropped 5 bases and J dropped 0 bases, with 11 bases sitting between them. This TCR was recovered from a woman aged 80 or over with COVID-19, enrolled during active disease. This chain joins TRBV12-5 and TRBJ2-1; D not resolved. The specimen sequenced was peripheral blood. Here the CDR3 reads CASGPLGTSYNEQFF. CDR3 coding DNA: TGTGCTAGTGGTCCCCTAGGAACCTCCTACAATGAGCAGTTCTTC.